This T cell receptor (beta chain) was documented in a study of T-cell reconstitution after alpha-beta-depleted transplantation in children. Note on this clonotype: Antigen specificity is unknown.

Study-level points and caveats: From surviving recipient T cells and thymic progenitors came the high day-60 TCRbeta diversity observed in some patients.

The authors prepared the TCRbeta library with unique molecular identifiers. TCRdb reanalysed the PCR reads using MiXCR and keeps one entry per CDR3 protein. The sample records 400,000 to 550,000 distinct CDR3 sequences, about 10% being singletons. V dropped 1 base and J dropped 7 bases, with 10 bases sitting between them. The V gene's germline CDR1 is MNHEY and CDR2 SVGAGI. The CDR3 is 13 amino acids. The TCR comes from a child aged 2-15 years with inherited bone marrow failure, due to receive a stem cell transplant. The specimen was PBMCs, collected before TCRalphabeta/CD19-depleted stem cell transplant. This rearrangement joins TRBV6-5 to TRBJ1-2, with unresolved D. The CDR3 nucleotides are TGTGCCAGCAGTTACTTCGCCAGGTTTGGCTACACCTTC. Residues: CASSYFARFGYTF.